This T cell receptor beta chain is from a study of shared clonotypes between healthy human individuals. An even split of each subset's genomic DNA across several immunoSEQ plates was performed. The assay was immunoSEQ multiplex PCR, and TCRdb's table has in-frame clones only and misses some. This sample has hundreds of thousands of clones, with around four fifths found just once. Each sample came from a Caucasian adult donor living in Nashville, Tennessee. Negatively enriched CD4+ T cells were divided by CD45RA into naive and memory. Worth noting for this clone: Its specificity is not known.

Looked up from germline, CDR1 is SEHNR and CDR2 is FQNEAQ (reference sequence). CDR3 length: 15 residues. The V segment lost 5 bases and the J segment 5 bases; nucleotides outside the gene matches: 2. Points from the study as a whole: Sorted-subset samples were not fully sequenced, rarefaction indicated.

The clonotype comes from a woman aged 25 to 39 in good health. The V and J genes are TRBV7-9 and TRBJ2-1; 14 nucleotides agree with TRBD2. The source material was memory CD4+ T cells sorted from blood. Subset described: CD45RA-negative fraction. CDR3 sequence reads: CASSPGLAGDNEQFF. DNA for the CDR3: TGTGCCAGCAGCCCGGGACTAGCGGGAGACAATGAGCAGTTCTTC. The full variable domain, completed using reference TRBV7-9 and TRBJ2-1, is DTGVSQNPRHKITKRGQNVTFRCDPISEHNRLYWYRQTLGQGPEFLTYFQNEAQLEKSRLLSDRFSAERPKGSFSTLEIQRTEQGDSAMYLCASSPGLAGDNEQFFGPGTRLTVL.